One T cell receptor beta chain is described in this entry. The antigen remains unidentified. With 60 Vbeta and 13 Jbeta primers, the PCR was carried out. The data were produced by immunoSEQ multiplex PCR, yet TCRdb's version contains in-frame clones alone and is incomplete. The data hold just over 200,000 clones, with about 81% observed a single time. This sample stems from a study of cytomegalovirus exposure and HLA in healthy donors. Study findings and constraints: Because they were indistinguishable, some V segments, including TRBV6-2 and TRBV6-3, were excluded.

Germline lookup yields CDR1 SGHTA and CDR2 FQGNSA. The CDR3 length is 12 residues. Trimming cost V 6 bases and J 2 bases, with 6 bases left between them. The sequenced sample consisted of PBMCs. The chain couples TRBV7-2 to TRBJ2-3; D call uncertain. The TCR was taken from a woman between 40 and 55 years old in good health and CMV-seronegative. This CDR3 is CASSSVTDTQYF. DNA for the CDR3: TGTGCCAGCAGTTCGGTCACAGATACGCAGTATTTT.